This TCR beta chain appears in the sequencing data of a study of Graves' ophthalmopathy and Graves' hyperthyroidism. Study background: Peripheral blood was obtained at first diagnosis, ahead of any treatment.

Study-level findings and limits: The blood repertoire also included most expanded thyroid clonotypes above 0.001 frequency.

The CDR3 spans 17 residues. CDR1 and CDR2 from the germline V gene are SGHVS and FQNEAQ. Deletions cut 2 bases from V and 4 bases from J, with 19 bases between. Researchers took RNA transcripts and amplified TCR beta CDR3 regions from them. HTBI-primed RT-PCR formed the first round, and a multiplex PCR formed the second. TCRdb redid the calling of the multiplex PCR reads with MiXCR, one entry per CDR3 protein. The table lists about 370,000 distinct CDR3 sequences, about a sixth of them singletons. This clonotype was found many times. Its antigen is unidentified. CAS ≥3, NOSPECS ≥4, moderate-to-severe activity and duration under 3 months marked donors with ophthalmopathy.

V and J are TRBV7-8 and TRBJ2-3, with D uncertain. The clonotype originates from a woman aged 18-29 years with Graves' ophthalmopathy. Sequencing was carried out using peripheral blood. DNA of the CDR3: TGTGCCAGCAGCTTATATGGGCAGGCGGTAGAGGCAGATACGCAGTATTTT. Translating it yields CASSLYGQAVEADTQYF.